This entry lists 4 T cell receptor beta chains sequenced from one sample in a study of regulatory and conventional T cells in breast cancer. In TCRdb, the PCR reads were re-called with MiXCR into one record per CDR3 protein. This table has under 20,000 distinct CDR3 sequences, around a third appearing once. The sequenced sample consisted of conventional T cells from blood. The receptors here all came from a female donor in good health.

This clonotype came up a few times. V and J are TRBV7-2 and TRBJ2-3; D may be TRBD1 (5 bases). Trimming took off 5 bases at V and 6 bases at J, with 21 bases between the two ends. Per the germline V gene, CDR1 is SGHTA and CDR2 is FQGNSA. CDR3 length: 16 residues. This CDR3 reads CASSITDKPLVDTQYF. The CDR3 coding sequence is TGTGCCAGCAGCATTACGGACAAACCGCTGGTTGATACGCAGTATTTT.

This clonotype occurred a few times. V and J are TRBV5-1 and TRBJ1-4; tentative D call: TRBD1 (6 bases). V was cut by 5 bases and J by 6 bases, with 14 bases left in between. Germline CDR1 SGHRS, CDR2 YFSETQ. CDR3 size: 14 residues. CDR3 sequence reads: CASSPQGIDEKLFF. The DNA of the CDR3 is TGCGCCAGCAGTCCACAGGGCATCGATGAAAAACTGTTTTTT.

The chain links TRBV20-1 to TRBJ2-5; D is unresolved. The germline CDR1 and CDR2 sequences are DFQATT and SNEGSKA (reference sequence). Trimming cost V 5 bases and J 1 base, with 14 bases left between them. This CDR3 has 14 amino acids. DNA of the CDR3: TGCAGTGCTGGCGGTGTTGAGGTCCAAGAGACCCAGTACTTC. Residues: CSAGGVEVQETQYF.

V and J are TRBV20-1 and TRBJ1-5, with D possibly being TRBD1 (6 bases). V lost 1 base, J lost 0 bases, and 7 bases lay in between. The CDR3 has 14 residues. Germline V gives CDR1 DFQATT, CDR2 SNEGSKA (reference sequence). CDR3 amino acids: CSARGQASNQPQHF. CDR3 nucleotide sequence: TGCAGTGCTAGAGGACAGGCTAGCAATCAGCCCCAGCATTTT.